The clone carrying this T cell receptor (beta chain) has at least ten counts. Its specificity is unknown. cDNA synthesis was performed by 5'RACE with 10-nucleotide random UMIs. From the 5' RACE reads, TCRdb called clonotypes with MiXCR, one entry per CDR3 protein. The table lists roughly 50,000 distinct CDR3 sequences, 12% of them singletons. CDR1 is SGHRS, CDR2 YFSETQ, per germline. The CDR3 totals 15 residues. Trimming took 1 base from V and 7 from J, leaving 14 bases between them. Time point denoted: longitudinal time-point 3. The sample is drawn from a study of neurological immune-mediated disorders. Regarding the study as a whole: CDR3 amino acid sequences found in expanded clones were never shared across subjects, suggesting private repertoires in all groups.

This receptor was obtained from a male donor with HTLV-1-associated myelopathy (HAM/TSP). The chain has TRBV5-1 and TRBJ2-2; no reliable D call. The sequenced sample was PBMCs. CDR3 loop: CASSLTVADGGELFF. The CDR3 region has the DNA TGCGCCAGCAGCTTGACTGTGGCGGACGGCGGGGAGCTGTTTTTT.